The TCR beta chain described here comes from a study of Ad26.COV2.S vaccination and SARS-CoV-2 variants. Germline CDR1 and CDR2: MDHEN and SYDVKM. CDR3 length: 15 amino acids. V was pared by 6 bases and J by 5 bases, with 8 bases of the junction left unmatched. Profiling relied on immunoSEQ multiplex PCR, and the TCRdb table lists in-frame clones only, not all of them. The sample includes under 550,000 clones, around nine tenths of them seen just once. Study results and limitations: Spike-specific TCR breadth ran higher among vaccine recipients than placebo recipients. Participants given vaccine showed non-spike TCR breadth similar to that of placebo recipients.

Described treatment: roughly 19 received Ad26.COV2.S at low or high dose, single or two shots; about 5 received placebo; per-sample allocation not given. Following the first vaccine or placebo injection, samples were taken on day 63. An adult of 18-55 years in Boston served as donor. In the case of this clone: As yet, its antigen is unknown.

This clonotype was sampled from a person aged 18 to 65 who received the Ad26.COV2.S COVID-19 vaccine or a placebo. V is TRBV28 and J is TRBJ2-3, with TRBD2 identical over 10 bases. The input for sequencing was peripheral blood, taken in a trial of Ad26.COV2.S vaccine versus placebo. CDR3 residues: CASSSSGGGVDTQYF. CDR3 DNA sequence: TGTGCCAGCAGCTCTAGCGGGGGCGGGGTAGATACGCAGTATTTT. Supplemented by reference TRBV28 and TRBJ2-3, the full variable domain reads DVKVTQSSRYLVKRTGEKVFLECVQDMDHENMFWYRQDPGLGLRLIYFSYDVKMKEKGDIPEGYSVSREKKERFSLILESASTNQTSMYLCASSSSGGGVDTQYFGPGTRLTVL.